Presented here are 21 T cell receptor beta chains from one specimen sequenced in a study of T-cell memory formation after mild COVID-19. A single record per CDR3 protein comes from TCRdb applying MiXCR to the 5' RACE reads. The sample holds 110,000 or so distinct CDR3 sequences, around a fifth seen once. Sequenced sample: PBMCs or a T cell subset sorted from them (not recorded which). All receptors derive from a man aged 18 to 30 who had mild COVID-19 (a few samples of this study predate the infection). Cell type and time point are not known.

Turning to this clonotype: One junction end does not reproduce the germline sequence, and a read error may be involved. The CDR3 is CASSNQGDSDNEQFF. DNA for the CDR3: TGTGCCAGCAGCAACCAGGGGGACTCCGACAATGAGCAGTTCTTC. J is TRBJ2-1 and V is TRBV6-5, with D maybe TRBD1 (7 bases). The CDR3 loop spans 15 amino acids. Germline CDR1 is MNHEY and CDR2 is SVGAGI.

This rearrangement joins TRBV12-3 or TRBV12-4 to TRBJ2-7, with D hard to call. The germline V and J ends were trimmed by 4 bases and 0 bases, with 4 bases remaining between them. There are 12 residues in the CDR3. DNA of the CDR3: TGTGCCAGCAGTTCGTTCTCCTACGAGCAGTACTTC. This sequence encodes CASSSFSYEQYF.

The V call is TRBV7-2, the J call TRBJ1-1; the D gene is possibly TRBD1 (6 bases). The V and J ends lost 4 bases and 11 bases respectively, with 17 bases between them. CDR3 length: 13 residues. Germline V gene sequence: CDR1 SGHTA, CDR2 FQGNSA. The CDR3 coding sequence is TGTGCCAGCAGCTACGTCTATTTAGGACAGGCTTTCTTT. Amino acids: CASSYVYLGQAFF.

This clonotype came up a few times. The rearrangement uses TRBV29-1 and TRBJ1-1; no firm D call. V gave up 4 bases and J gave up 6 bases, with 9 bases separating them. The CDR3 is 11 residues long. Germline V CDR1 and CDR2: SQVTM, ANQGSEA. The CDR3 DNA reads as TGCAGCGTTGTTGGCAGTGCTGAAGCTTTCTTT. Protein product: CSVVGSAEAFF.

The J gene is TRBJ1-5, the V gene TRBV4-2; 7 positions agree with TRBD1. Unmatched junction bases numbered 6, after V lost 0 bases and J lost 4 bases. The CDR3 is 16 amino acids. The germline CDR1 and CDR2 sequences are LGHNA and YNFKEQ. The chain's CDR3 is CASSQEARQGNQPQHF. CDR3 sequence (DNA): TGTGCCAGCAGCCAAGAGGCGCGACAGGGTAATCAGCCCCAGCATTTT.

The chain couples TRBV11-1 to TRBJ2-1, with D tentatively TRBD1 (6 bases). Germline V CDR1 and CDR2: SGHAT, FQDESV (reference sequence). CDR3 length: 16 amino acids. V dropped 5 bases and J dropped 4 bases, with 18 bases sitting between them. The CDR3 coding sequence is TGTGCCAGCAGCGCACACAGGGAGCGGCCTTACAATGAGCAGTTCTTC. Its protein product is CASSAHRERPYNEQFF.

The J gene is TRBJ1-2, the V gene TRBV3-1; possible D gene TRBD1, 5 bases. This CDR3 comprises 18 residues. V lost 0 bases and J lost 2, with 19 bases in between. Germline V CDR1 and CDR2: LGHDT, YNNKEL (reference sequence). The DNA of the CDR3 is TGTGCCAGCAGCCAAGATACGGACACCAGCAGGCCAAACTATGGCTACACCTTC. The encoded protein is CASSQDTDTSRPNYGYTF.

The gene calls are TRBV27 and TRBJ1-1; TRBD1 aligns across 7 bases. Losses at the gene ends were 7 bases for V and 6 bases for J; bases not matched to a gene: 11. The CDR3 consists of 14 residues. Germline loops: CDR1 MNHEY, CDR2 SMNVEV (reference sequence). CDR3 in DNA: TGTGCCAGCACCCCGACAGGGTTATGGGCTGAAGCTTTCTTT. Its protein product is CASTPTGLWAEAFF.

V and J are TRBV9 and TRBJ2-3; TRBD2 might be the D (5 bases). Germline lookup yields CDR1 SGDLS and CDR2 YYNGEE. The CDR3 loop spans 15 amino acids. V lost 2 bases and J lost 3, with 13 bases in between. The CDR3 DNA follows: TGTGCCAGCAGCGTGAGCGGCCTGGGGACAGATACGCAGTATTTT. Amino acids: CASSVSGLGTDTQYF.

This clonotype came up many times. The V call is TRBV4-2, the J call TRBJ1-6; D unresolved. Trimming took off 0 bases at V and 7 bases at J, with 7 bases between the two ends. CDR1 LGHNA and CDR2 YNFKEQ come from the germline V gene. The length of the CDR3 is 14 residues. CDR3 coding DNA: TGTGCCAGCAGCCAAGACGGGGAAAATTCACCCCTCCACTTT. Its protein is CASSQDGENSPLHF.

The chain links TRBV2 to TRBJ2-2; D perhaps matches TRBD1 (6 bases). This CDR3 contains 15 residues. Looked up from germline, CDR1 is SNHLY and CDR2 is FYNNEI. Trimming left V 4 bases short and J 5 bases short, with 14 bases between. The CDR3 coding sequence is TGTGCCAGCAGTGCAGGGGTCAGGGAGACCGGGGAGCTGTTTTTT. Its translation is CASSAGVRETGELFF.

This clonotype was picked up a small number of times. CDR3 bases: TGTGCCTGGAGCCTCCATAACAGCGAGCAGTACTTC. Translating it yields CAWSLHNSEQYF. The chain couples TRBV30 to TRBJ2-7; D ambiguous. In germline, CDR1 is GTSNPN, CDR2 SVGIG (reference sequence). Between the trimmed V and J ends, which lost 3 bases and 6 bases, there was a span of 12 bases. CDR3 length: 12 residues.

This clonotype has a handful of counts. The chain couples TRBV3-1 to TRBJ2-3; D is unclear. Between the trimmed V and J ends, which lost 0 bases and 6 bases, there was a span of 4 bases. The germline CDR1 and CDR2 sequences are LGHDT and YNNKEL (reference sequence). The CDR3 sequence is 12 residues long. The CDR3 protein is CASSQDSDTQYF. The CDR3 region has the DNA TGTGCCAGCAGCCAAGATTCGGATACGCAGTATTTT.

The sample holds a few counts of this clonotype. This chain connects TRBV6-2 or TRBV6-3 to TRBJ1-2; 7 nucleotides agree with TRBD1. This CDR3 has 12 amino acids. CDR1 MNHEY and CDR2 SVGEGT come from the germline V gene. Trimming cost V 7 bases and J 2 bases; bases outside gene matches: 1. This CDR3 is CASTTGNYGYTF. CDR3 bases: TGTGCCAGCACGACAGGGAACTATGGCTACACCTTC.

The genes are TRBV7-6 and TRBJ2-2; tentatively, D is TRBD2 (6 bases). This CDR3 is 18 amino acids long. The V and J ends lost 5 bases and 5 bases respectively, with 24 bases between them. Germline loops: CDR1 SGHVS, CDR2 FNYEAQ. Here the CDR3 DNA reads TGTGCCAGCAGCAAAACCCTGGGCGGGGAGAGGTTTACCGGGGAGCTGTTTTTT. The encoded protein is CASSKTLGGERFTGELFF.

The chain joins TRBV7-9 to TRBJ2-1; TRBD1 aligns across 7 bases. The germline V gene has CDR1 SEHNR and CDR2 FQNEAQ (reference sequence). Trimming took 5 bases from V and 2 from J; bases not matched to a gene: 6. The CDR3 is 15 residues long. CDR3 nucleotide sequence: TGTGCCAGCAGCGACCCGAGGGGGCCCTACAATGAGCAGTTCTTC. Protein: CASSDPRGPYNEQFF.

The chain uses TRBV7-6 and TRBJ2-7; 7 bases line up with TRBD2. The CDR3 is made up of 16 amino acids. Germline V lookup: CDR1 SGHVS, CDR2 FNYEAQ. V lost 5 bases to trimming and J lost 7 bases; unmatched junction nucleotides: 17. The CDR3 bases are TGTGCCAGCAGCCCCGAGGCGGGCAGCGGGATATGGGAGCAGTACGTC. This gives the protein CASSPEAGSGIWEQYV.

This clonotype was observed a few times. The chain joins TRBV7-9 to TRBJ2-5, with D possibly matching TRBD2 (6 bases). Germline CDR1 SEHNR, CDR2 FQNEAQ (reference sequence). The CDR3 consists of 20 residues. The V and J ends lost 4 bases and 0 bases respectively, with 27 bases between them. CDR3 bases: TGTGCCAGCAGCTCCTCTCTGCGCGGGGACCCCACGGGGTACCAAGAGACCCAGTACTTC. It codes for CASSSSLRGDPTGYQETQYF.

The rearrangement joins TRBV14 to TRBJ2-7, with no clear D. Looked up from germline, CDR1 is SGHDN and CDR2 is FVKESK. The CDR3 loop spans 14 amino acids. V shed 3 bases and J shed 4 bases, with 13 bases lying between them. The CDR3 sequence: CASSHSRNRYEQYF. CDR3 in DNA: TGTGCCAGCAGCCACAGTCGGAATCGATACGAGCAGTACTTC. Full variable domain (missing parts from reference TRBV14 and TRBJ2-7): EAGVTQFPSHSVIEKGQTVTLRCDPISGHDNLYWYRRVMGKEIKFLLHFVKESKQDESGMPNNRFLAERTGGTYSTLKVQPAELEDSGVYFCASSHSRNRYEQYFGPGTRLTVT.

This clonotype has only a few counts. The chain joins TRBV12-3 or TRBV12-4 to TRBJ2-3, with D hard to call. Trimming stripped 7 bases from V and 6 bases from J, with 17 bases between. The CDR3 length is 14 residues. The CDR3 reads CASMPSALGDTQYF. The DNA for the CDR3 is TGTGCCAGCATGCCAAGCGCCCTGGGGGATACGCAGTATTTT.

V and J are TRBV9 and TRBJ2-5, with TRBD2 matching over 8 bases. Germline V gene sequence: CDR1 SGDLS, CDR2 YYNGEE. V lost 3 bases and J lost 2; bases outside the gene matches: 6. This CDR3 has 15 amino acids. The CDR3 DNA follows: TGTGCCAGCAGCGCCCGGGCGGGGGGTCAAGAGACCCAGTACTTC. As protein: CASSARAGGQETQYF.